This paragraph covers one T cell receptor beta chain sequence. This clonotype occurred many times. Its antigen is not yet known. Base qualities are not at hand, and no much larger clone is one base apart. This entry comes from a study of Graves' ophthalmopathy and Graves' hyperthyroidism (dated by TCRdb to between 2017 and 2018). Looking at the study overall: Peripheral blood samples were taken at the time of initial diagnosis, before any treatment was given. In total, 120 to 150 blood samples were TCR-sequenced: around 42 ophthalmopathy, over 70 hyperthyroidism and approximately 17 hyperthyroidism-to-ophthalmopathy patients. To explore V-J signatures that distinguish ophthalmopathy from hyperthyroidism, a discovery set of around 100 patients was enrolled, made up of more than 40 with ophthalmopathy and around 57 with stable hyperthyroidism. To tell Graves' ophthalmopathy apart from Graves' hyperthyroidism, and to predict which patients would progress to ophthalmopathy, the study relied on TCR beta repertoire signatures. An independent validation cohort was composed of fewer than 20 hyperthyroidism patients and around 16 patients who later progressed from hyperthyroidism to ophthalmopathy. Once sampling was done, hyperthyroidism patients were given methimazole at a starting dose of 30 mg daily, while ophthalmopathy patients were given high-dose intravenous methylprednisolone. For training and testing, the 95 to 100 patients in the discovery cohort were randomly divided in a 7:3 ratio. T-cell repertoires of thyroid tissue and blood were compared in six or seven hyperthyroidism patients.

Points the paper makes about the study in general: In cross-validation, the 13-signature model distinguished ophthalmopathy from stable hyperthyroidism with about 88% sensitivity and about 84% specificity, and in the test set the corresponding values were approximately 79% and 70%. In validation, the model predicted ophthalmopathy progression with roughly 68% sensitivity and roughly 78% specificity; more than ten predicted patients were CT-confirmed with GO in a median of approximately six months. Sample size was not statistically predetermined, and group allocation was not concealed from the investigators. Most of the expanded thyroid clonotypes with a frequency above 0.001 were also detected in blood, and it was suggested that the thyroid immune response may be reflected by blood repertoires.

Ophthalmopathy patients had moderately to severely active disease, Clinical Activity Score of at least 3, NOSPECS grade of at least 4, and disease duration under 3 months. Patients were excluded if they had other autoimmune diseases, uncontrolled infections, pregnancy or lactation. Clinical symptoms, serum thyroxine, TRAb, thyroid ultrasound and orbital computed tomography formed the basis of the diagnosis. Ficoll-Paque density gradient centrifugation was used to isolate PBMCs from around 10 ml of fresh peripheral blood. Total RNA was extracted with Trizol reagent and quality-checked on an Agilent 2100 Bioanalyzer. For repertoire sequencing, the TCR beta CDR3 regions were amplified from RNA transcripts. The first round was an RT-PCR using HTBI primers with the Qiagen OneStep RT-PCR kit, and this first round was followed by a second-round multiplex PCR, then size selection and purification. Libraries were sequenced paired-end with 100 bp reads on an Illumina HiSeq2000. In the source study's methods: SOAPnuke was used to process the reads, removing any read that contained adapters or uncalled bases, had a mean Phred below 15, or lacked an exact match to the constant primer or identifier. COPE v1.2.5 was used to merge the high-quality paired reads. Each unique nucleotide sequence was defined as a clonotype, and clonotypes were aligned to IMGT TRB V, D and J references with MiTCR v1.1. Analysis was restricted to V-J combinations with a frequency above 0.0001, which covered roughly 99% of repertoires. For each V-J combination, a TCR clonal expansion and chaos score was defined as the ratio of F50 clonal expansion to chaos observed in the TCRdist matrix. Welch's t-statistics and random forest were used to reduce features to about a dozen V-J combinations, which were fed into a naive Bayes classifier. The similarity between thyroid and blood repertoires was quantified using the Morisita-Horn index. In TCRdb, the public reads were trimmed at Q25 with fastp and aligned with MiXCR, with productive beta chains retained. Rows merge per CDR3 protein into single entries with the most common DNA and genes. The V and J calls follow TCRdb's processing rather than the paper's. For this sample the table gives some 150,000 distinct CDR3 sequences, of which 35% to 45% were detected only once. Of the sample, 8% to 10% is held by the ten largest clones.

The source of this sequence is a man in his thirties or forties with Graves' ophthalmopathy. Donor details come from another sample of the same person, matched by shared clones. The specimen was peripheral blood.

The DNA is as follows: TGTGCCAGCAGCTTATATACCGGCGCCTACGAGCAGTACTTC. This sequence encodes CASSLYTGAYEQYF. The chain employs TRBV7-2 and TRBJ2-7; the D gene remains uncertain. The CDR3 runs 14 residues from the cysteine to the phenylalanine. The retained sequence is limited to the CDR3, 42 bases, with the frame set at the first base. V and J lose 2 bases and 2 bases, and a span of 10 bases separates them. Looking up the germline V gene yields CDR1 SGHTA and CDR2 FQGNSA.